This TCR beta chain derives from a study of T cell responses to AZD1222 COVID-19 vaccine. The method was immunoSEQ multiplex PCR; TCRdb's version includes in-frame clones alone and lacks a portion of them. The sample shows approximately 190,000 clones, 90% to 95% of them seen only once. Trimming removed 1 base at V and 2 bases at J, with 18 bases between. Germline CDR1 and CDR2: SGHAT and FQNNGV. The CDR3 spans 18 residues. This material consisted of peripheral blood, taken on day 0 of AZD1222 vaccination. The chain links TRBV11-2 to TRBJ1-3; D gene unclear. The sequence derives from an adult in good health. CDR3 region: CASSLGPHDNRPGNTIYF. DNA for the CDR3: TGTGCCAGCAGCTTAGGTCCACACGACAATAGGCCTGGAAACACCATATATTTT. The complete variable domain, with remaining parts taken from reference TRBV11-2 and TRBJ1-3, reads EAGVAQSPRYKIIEKRQSVAFWCNPISGHATLYWYQQILGQGPKLLIQFQNNGVVDDSQLPKDRFSAERLKGVDSTLKIQPAKLEDSAVYLCASSLGPHDNRPGNTIYFGEGSWLTVV.